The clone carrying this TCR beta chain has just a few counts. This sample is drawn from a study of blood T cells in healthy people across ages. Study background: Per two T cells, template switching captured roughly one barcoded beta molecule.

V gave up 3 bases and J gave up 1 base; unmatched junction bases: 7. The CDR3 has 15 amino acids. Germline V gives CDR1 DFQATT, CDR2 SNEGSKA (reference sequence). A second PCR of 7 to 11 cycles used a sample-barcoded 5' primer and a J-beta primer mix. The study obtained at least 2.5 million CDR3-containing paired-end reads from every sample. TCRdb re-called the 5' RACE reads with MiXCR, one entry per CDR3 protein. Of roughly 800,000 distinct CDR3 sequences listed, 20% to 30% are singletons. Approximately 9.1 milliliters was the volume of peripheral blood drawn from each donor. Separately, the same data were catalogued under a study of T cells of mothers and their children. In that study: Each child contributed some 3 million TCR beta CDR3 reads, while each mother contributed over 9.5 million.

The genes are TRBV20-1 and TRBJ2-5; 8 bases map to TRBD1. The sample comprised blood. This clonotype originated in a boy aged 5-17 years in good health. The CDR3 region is CSARGRDRSQETQYF. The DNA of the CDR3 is TGCAGTGCTAGGGGGCGGGACAGGTCCCAAGAGACCCAGTACTTC.